The rows below give T cell receptor beta chains drawn from one sample of a study of cytomegalovirus exposure and HLA in healthy donors. Assay used: immunoSEQ multiplex PCR; TCRdb lists only in-frame clones, some missing. The repertoire includes around 130,000 clones, roughly 77% of them detected once, and roughly 5.5% sits in the top ten. The sequencing input was PBMCs. These receptors came from a man aged 25 to 45 in good health and CMV-seronegative. CDR3s include the opening cysteine and the closing phenylalanine or tryptophan. A D gene is named only where the DNA matches it firmly. Some rows have no size entry. The others give once, few or many, or a class for an expanded clone.

TRBJ2-1,TRBV27,-,15,TRBD2,CASSRTSRSVNEQFF,TGTGCCAGCAGTCGGACTAGCAGGAGTGTCAATGAGCAGTTCTTC
TRBJ2-7,TRBV25-1,-,16,-,CASSTPKGGGSGEQYF,TGTGCCAGCAGCACCCCGAAAGGTGGCGGCTCCGGGGAGCAGTACTTC
TRBJ1-3,TRBV4-2,-,16,-,CASSQDWRSSGNTIYF,TGTGCCAGCAGCCAAGATTGGAGGAGCTCTGGAAACACCATATATTTT
TRBJ1-5,TRBV19,-,13,-,CASSINRNQPQHF,TGTGCCAGTAGTATCAACAGGAATCAGCCCCAGCATTTT
TRBJ2-7,TRBV10-3,-,13,TRBD1,CAISGPGGNEQYF,TGTGCCATCAGTGGGCCAGGGGGAAACGAGCAGTACTTC
TRBJ1-2,TRBV28,few,14,-,CASSHGTLKPVPTF,TGTGCCAGCAGTCACGGGACACTAAAACCCGTGCCCACCTTC
TRBJ1-1,TRBV11-3,few,13,-,CASSFTTNTEAFF,TGTGCCAGCAGCTTTACAACCAACACTGAAGCTTTCTTT
TRBJ2-1,TRBV11-2,-,15,TRBD2,CASSEPGLAGGRLFF,TGTGCCAGCAGCGAACCGGGACTAGCGGGGGGGCGTCTGTTCTTC
TRBJ2-3,TRBV13,-,15,-,CASSPGGGGTDTQYF,TGTGCCAGCAGCCCAGGGGGAGGTGGCACAGATACGCAGTATTTT
TRBJ2-2,TRBV10-3,once,14,-,CAAGGSVNTGELFF,TGTGCCGCCGGGGGTAGCGTGAACACCGGGGAGCTGTTTTTT
TRBJ1-1,TRBV28,-,12,-,CASSLVDSEAFF,TGTGCCAGCAGTTTGGTCGACAGTGAAGCTTTCTTT
TRBJ1-1,TRBV6-1,-,17,TRBD1,CASSAGQGAVPNTEAFF,TGTGCCAGCAGTGCAGGACAGGGAGCCGTCCCGAACACTGAAGCTTTCTTT
TRBJ2-1,TRBV28,-,17,-,CASSNQIGNGVNNEQFF,TGTGCCAGCAGCAATCAAATAGGGAACGGGGTCAACAATGAGCAGTTCTTC